These 9 T cell receptor beta chains originate from one sample sequenced in a study of cytomegalovirus exposure and HLA in healthy donors. Primers included in the PCR were 60 Vbeta and 13 Jbeta primers. Method: immunoSEQ multiplex PCR; TCRdb's copy keeps in-frame clones and lacks some. The data hold 75,000 to 85,000 clones, with around 81% observed a single time. Sequenced input: PBMCs. The source of these receptors is a male donor in good health and CMV-seronegative.

This clone has just one count. This chain uses TRBV19 with TRBJ1-6; perhaps TRBD1 as D (5 bases). The V gene lost 6 bases and the J gene lost 13 bases, with 19 bases spanning the gap. The germline CDR1 and CDR2 sequences are LNHDA and SQIVND (reference sequence). The CDR3 spans 14 residues. Here the CDR3 reads CASSTRGPRGPLHF. The CDR3 DNA sequence: TGTGCCAGTAGCACCCGGGGCCCACGGGGGCCCCTCCACTTT.

The J gene is TRBJ2-3, the V gene TRBV5-4; 7 bases fit TRBD2. This CDR3 has 15 amino acids. V trimming: 5 bases; J trimming: 1 base; junction bases outside the gene matches: 7. Germline loops: CDR1 SGHNT, CDR2 YYREEE (reference sequence). The DNA of the CDR3 is TGTGCCAGCAGATGGGAGGGAGCTGGCACAGATACGCAGTATTTT. Amino acid sequence: CASRWEGAGTDTQYF.

The genes are TRBV4-1 and TRBJ1-5; 8 bases are shared with TRBD1. The CDR3 covers 17 residues. Germline values: CDR1 MGHRA, CDR2 YSYEKL. Germline trimming cut 0 bases from V and 2 bases from J; bases unmatched to any gene: 6. CDR3 sequence: CASSQDTGQGGNQPQHF. DNA for the CDR3: TGCGCCAGCAGCCAAGATACAGGACAGGGTGGCAATCAGCCCCAGCATTTT.

CDR3 residues: CASSLDGRQGLWETQYF. CDR3 DNA: TGTGCCAGCAGCTTAGATGGCCGACAGGGGTTATGGGAGACCCAGTACTTC. V gene TRBV7-9 combines with J gene TRBJ2-5; 8 bases match TRBD1. Germline-derived CDR1 and CDR2 are SEHNR and FQNEAQ (reference sequence). The J segment lost 5 bases and the V segment lost 1 base, leaving 12 bases of the junction unmatched. The CDR3 contains 17 residues.

The J gene is TRBJ2-1, the V gene TRBV9, with TRBD1 identical over 10 bases. Germline V lookup: CDR1 SGDLS, CDR2 YYNGEE. This CDR3 comprises 16 residues. The ends lost 0 bases at V and 6 bases at J; junction bases unmatched: 6. As DNA, the CDR3 is TGTGCCAGCAGCGTAGTGCGGGACAGGGGTACCAATGAGCAGTTCTTC. It is translated as CASSVVRDRGTNEQFF.

V usage is TRBV19 and J usage is TRBJ2-1; a weak D match, TRBD2 (6 bases). The CDR3 spans 13 residues. Per the germline V gene, CDR1 is LNHDA and CDR2 is SQIVND (reference sequence). V was trimmed by 5 bases and J by 8 bases, leaving 13 bases between them. CDR3: CASSSGREDEQFF. As DNA, the CDR3 is TGTGCCAGTAGTTCAGGAAGGGAGGATGAGCAGTTCTTC.

The rearrangement joins TRBV29-1 to TRBJ2-4; 8 nucleotides align to TRBD1. Germline V gene sequence: CDR1 SQVTM, CDR2 ANQGSEA. V shed 7 bases, J shed 7 bases, and the junction held 9 bases outside the gene matches. The CDR3 totals 13 residues. Here the CDR3 reads CSASSPGGNIQYF. CDR3 nucleotides: TGCAGCGCCTCTAGCCCAGGGGGCAACATTCAGTACTTC. Based on the CDR3 plus reference TRBV29-1 and TRBJ2-4, the full variable domain is SAVISQKPSRDICQRGTSLTIQCQVDSQVTMMFWYRQQPGQSLTLIATANQGSEATYESGFVIDKFPISRPNLTFSTLTVSNMSPEDSSIYLCSASSPGGNIQYFGAGTRLSVL.

The V and J genes are TRBV7-6 and TRBJ2-7; 10 positions match TRBD2. J lost 4 bases, V lost 5 bases, and 11 bases had no gene match. The germline V gene encodes CDR1 SGHVS and CDR2 FNYEAQ. There are 16 residues in the CDR3. Here the CDR3 reads CASSPRDSGGEYEQYF. In nucleotides, the CDR3 is TGTGCCAGCAGCCCCAGGGACAGCGGGGGGGAATACGAGCAGTACTTC. Based on the CDR3 plus reference TRBV7-6 and TRBJ2-7, the full variable domain is GAGVSQSPRYKVTKRGQDVALRCDPISGHVSLYWYRQALGQGPEFLTYFNYEAQQDKSGLPNDRFSAERPEGSISTLTIQRTEQRDSAMYRCASSPRDSGGEYEQYFGPGTRLTVT.

The chain employs TRBV5-1 and TRBJ2-7, with D tentatively TRBD1 (6 bases). Germline CDR1 SGHRS, CDR2 YFSETQ. The CDR3 contains 14 residues. V was pared by 6 bases and J by 1 base, with 14 bases between. The CDR3 DNA sequence: TGCGCCAGCAAACAGGGATCCGGTTCCTACGAGCAGTACTTC. It encodes CASKQGSGSYEQYF.